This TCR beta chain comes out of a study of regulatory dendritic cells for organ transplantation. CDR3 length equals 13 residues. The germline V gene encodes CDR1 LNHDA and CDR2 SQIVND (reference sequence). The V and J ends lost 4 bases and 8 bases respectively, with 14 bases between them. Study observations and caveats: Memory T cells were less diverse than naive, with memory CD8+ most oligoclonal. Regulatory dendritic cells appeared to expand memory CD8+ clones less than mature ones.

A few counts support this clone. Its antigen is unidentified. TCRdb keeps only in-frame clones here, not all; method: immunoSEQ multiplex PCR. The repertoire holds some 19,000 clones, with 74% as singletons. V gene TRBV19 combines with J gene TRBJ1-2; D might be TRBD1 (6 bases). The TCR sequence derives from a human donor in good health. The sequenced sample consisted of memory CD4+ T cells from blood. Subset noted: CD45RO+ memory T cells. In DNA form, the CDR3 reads TGTGCCAGTAGTAACCTAGGGGGTTACGGCTACACCTTC. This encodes CASSNLGGYGYTF.